These T cell receptor beta chains were read from a single sample in a study of T cell responses to AZD1222 COVID-19 vaccine. Profiled with immunoSEQ multiplex PCR; TCRdb holds only in-frame clones, not every one. The sample contains roughly 200,000 clones, 90% to 95% of which appear only once. The sequencing used peripheral blood, collected 28 days after the second AZD1222 dose. The origin of the receptors is an adult who received the AZD1222 COVID-19 vaccine. Both conserved end residues are part of each CDR3. The D gene is left open where the match is weak.

d_call: .; j_call: TRBJ2-1; v_call: TRBV11-2; cdr3_aa: CASSPFSGANEQFF; cdr3_nt: TGTGCCAGCAGCCCTTTCTCAGGGGCAAATGAGCAGTTCTTC
d_call: .; j_call: TRBJ1-5; v_call: TRBV5-1; cdr3_aa: CASSIGTQGQPQHF; cdr3_nt: TGCGCCAGCAGCATCGGGACACAGGGTCAGCCCCAGCATTTT
d_call: .; j_call: TRBJ1-4; v_call: TRBV6-5; cdr3_aa: CASSYGTWEKLFF; cdr3_nt: TGTGCCAGCAGTTACGGGACTTGGGAAAAACTGTTTTTT
d_call: TRBD2; j_call: TRBJ2-1; v_call: TRBV24-1; cdr3_aa: CATSDDSGTTYNEQFF; cdr3_nt: TGTGCCACCAGTGACGATAGCGGGACCACCTACAATGAGCAGTTCTTC
d_call: .; j_call: TRBJ2-3; v_call: TRBV10-2; cdr3_aa: CASSDVRTDTQYF; cdr3_nt: TGCGCCAGCAGTGACGTACGCACAGATACGCAGTATTTT
d_call: .; j_call: TRBJ2-3; v_call: TRBV25-1; cdr3_aa: CASSEPGLRTDTQYF; cdr3_nt: TGTGCCAGCAGTGAACCGGGACTCCGCACAGATACGCAGTATTTT
d_call: .; j_call: TRBJ1-5; v_call: TRBV6-5; cdr3_aa: CASRGYRQQPQHF; cdr3_nt: TGTGCCAGCAGGGGTTATAGACAGCAGCCCCAGCATTTT
d_call: TRBD1; j_call: TRBJ1-6; v_call: TRBV11-2; cdr3_aa: CASSDRDSRASPLHF; cdr3_nt: TGTGCCAGCAGCGACCGGGACAGTAGGGCTTCACCCCTCCACTTT
d_call: .; j_call: TRBJ2-7; v_call: TRBV19; cdr3_aa: CASSIEPSTIEQYF; cdr3_nt: TGTGCCAGTAGTATAGAACCGTCTACGATTGAGCAGTACTTC
d_call: .; j_call: TRBJ1-1; v_call: TRBV12-3/TRBV12-4; cdr3_aa: CASSRTYNTEAFF; cdr3_nt: TGTGCCAGCAGCCGAACATATAACACTGAAGCTTTCTTT
d_call: .; j_call: TRBJ2-2; v_call: TRBV18; cdr3_aa: CASSPAVSNTGELFF; cdr3_nt: TGTGCCAGCTCACCGGCGGTATCGAACACCGGGGAGCTGTTTTTT
d_call: TRBD1; j_call: TRBJ1-1; v_call: TRBV19; cdr3_aa: CASRAIGTGSYPTEAFF; cdr3_nt: TGTGCCAGTAGGGCCATCGGGACAGGGAGTTACCCCACTGAAGCTTTCTTT
d_call: .; j_call: TRBJ1-6; v_call: TRBV7-2; cdr3_aa: CASSLERNSPLHF; cdr3_nt: TGTGCCAGCAGCTTAGAGAGGAATTCACCCCTCCACTTT
d_call: .; j_call: TRBJ1-1; v_call: TRBV11-2; cdr3_aa: CASSWGPTSNTEAFF; cdr3_nt: TGTGCCAGCAGCTGGGGGCCGACTTCGAACACTGAAGCTTTCTTT
d_call: .; j_call: TRBJ2-3; v_call: TRBV7-3; cdr3_aa: CASSLTPSSDTQYF; cdr3_nt: TGTGCCAGCAGCTTAACGCCTAGCTCAGATACGCAGTATTTT